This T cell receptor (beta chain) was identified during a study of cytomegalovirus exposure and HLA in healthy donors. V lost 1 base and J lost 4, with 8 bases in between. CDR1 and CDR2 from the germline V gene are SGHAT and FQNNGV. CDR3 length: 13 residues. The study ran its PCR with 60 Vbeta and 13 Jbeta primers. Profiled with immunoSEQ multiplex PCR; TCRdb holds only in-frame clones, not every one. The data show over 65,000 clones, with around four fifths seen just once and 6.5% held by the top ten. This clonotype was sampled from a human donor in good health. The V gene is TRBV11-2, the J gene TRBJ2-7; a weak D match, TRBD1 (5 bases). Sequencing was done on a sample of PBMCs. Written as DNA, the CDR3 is TGTGCCAGCAGCTTAGGACAGAAATACGAGCAGTACTTC. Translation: CASSLGQKYEQYF.